Below, one T cell receptor (beta chain) is given with its context. Every sample yielded at least 7 million isolated PBMCs. The CDR3 sequence is 16 residues long. Trimming shortened V by 2 bases and J by 8 bases, and 19 bases separated the two germline ends. Germline lookup yields CDR1 ENHRY and CDR2 SYGVKD. With a J-beta primer mix and a sample-barcoded 5' primer, a second PCR ran about 7 to 12 cycles. TCRdb ran MiXCR on the 5' RACE reads and lists one entry per CDR3 protein. This table holds hundreds of thousands of distinct CDR3 sequences, 56% found once. The sample comes from a study of blood T cells in healthy people across ages.

This chain uses TRBV10-3 with TRBJ2-1; a weak D match, TRBD1 (6 bases). Sequenced input: blood. The receptor was isolated from a man aged 35-49 years in good health. In DNA, the CDR3 is TGTGCCATCAGTGAGGTGTCAGGGGTCCCTTCGGATGAGCAGTTCTTC. It encodes CAISEVSGVPSDEQFF.